Each of the 29 T cell receptor beta chains below was sequenced from the same sample in a study of beta chain features in type 1 diabetes. TCRB transcripts that were expressed got sequenced, as all of the isolated RNA had been reverse transcribed. Profiling relied on immunoSEQ multiplex PCR, and the TCRdb table lists in-frame clones only, not all of them. The repertoire has hundreds of thousands of clones, about 29% of them found once; the top ten carry 0.05% to 0.065%. The material sequenced was naive CD4+ T cells from blood. All receptors come from a man between 18 and 35 years old in good health.

The V and J genes are TRBV6-5 and TRBJ1-1; possibly TRBD1 for D (5 bases). V was pared by 2 bases and J by 5 bases, with 9 bases between. The CDR3 contains 13 residues. The germline gives CDR1 MNHEY, CDR2 SVGAGI. The CDR3 loop reads CASSYRGRTEAFF. The CDR3 region has the DNA TGTGCCAGCAGTTACAGGGGTAGGACTGAAGCTTTCTTT.

The chain couples TRBV2 to TRBJ2-7; 8 bases agree with TRBD2. J lost 3 bases, V lost 7 bases, and 14 bases had no gene match. Germline V gives CDR1 SNHLY, CDR2 FYNNEI. The CDR3 sequence is 16 residues long. This CDR3 is CASTRGGAGEVYEQYF. CDR3 DNA: TGTGCCAGCACCCGGGGGGGAGCGGGAGAAGTCTACGAGCAGTACTTC.

This chain joins TRBV7-9 and TRBJ2-5, with D hard to call. The germline V gene encodes CDR1 SEHNR and CDR2 FQNEAQ (reference sequence). CDR3 length: 11 residues. V lost 5 bases and J lost 3, with 4 bases in between. CDR3 coding DNA: TGTGCCAGCAGCGAAAAAGAGACCCAGTACTTC. The encoded protein is CASSEKETQYF.

This chain uses TRBV7-7 with TRBJ1-5; TRBD1 agrees at 7 bases. The CDR3 runs to 18 residues. V lost 1 base, J lost 7 bases, and 16 bases stayed unmatched. CDR1 is SSHAT and CDR2 is FNYEAQ in the germline V gene (reference sequence). CDR3 sequence: CASSLVDRVPGRQQPQHF. The DNA of the CDR3 is TGTGCCAGCAGCTTAGTAGACAGGGTCCCTGGGAGACAGCAGCCCCAGCATTTT.

The gene calls are TRBV10-3 and TRBJ2-7; D is unclear. This CDR3 spans 12 amino acids. The ends were cut back, 2 bases at V and 4 bases at J, with 6 bases in the middle. Germline V gives CDR1 ENHRY, CDR2 SYGVKD. The CDR3 loop reads CAISELEYEQYF. The CDR3 DNA follows: TGTGCCATCAGTGAGCTGGAGTACGAGCAGTACTTC.

This clone has just a few counts. The genes are TRBV29-1 and TRBJ2-1; maybe TRBD2 (6 bases). The germline gives CDR1 SQVTM, CDR2 ANQGSEA. The length of the CDR3 is 13 residues. With 4 bases removed from V and 7 bases from J, the gap between germline ends came to 14 bases. CDR3 in DNA: TGCAGCGTTGGACTAGTCAGTTGGAATGAGCAGTTCTTC. The encoded protein is CSVGLVSWNEQFF.

This clone showed up just a few times. The chain carries TRBV10-3 and TRBJ2-5; 7 positions agree with TRBD2. Germline CDR1 reads ENHRY; CDR2 reads SYGVKD. CDR3 length: 17 amino acids. V gave up 0 bases and J gave up 4 bases; unmatched junction bases: 11. Here the CDR3 reads CAISESNGGRAGETQYF. Here the CDR3 DNA reads TGTGCCATCAGTGAGTCGAACGGCGGGAGAGCGGGAGAGACCCAGTACTTC.

The chain recombines TRBV29-1 with TRBJ1-4; 7 bases align to TRBD1. Germline-derived CDR1 and CDR2 are SQVTM and ANQGSEA. V lost 6 bases and J lost 6; bases outside the gene matches: 4. This CDR3 contains 12 residues. The CDR3 bases are TGCAGCGTCCTGCAGGGGGATGAAAAACTGTTTTTT. Amino acids: CSVLQGDEKLFF.

The V call is TRBV9, the J call TRBJ1-1, with D unresolved. CDR3 length equals 14 residues. Trimming took 3 bases from V and 4 from J, leaving 13 bases between them. CDR1 and CDR2 from the germline V gene are SGDLS and YYNGEE. As DNA, the CDR3 is TGTGCCAGCAGCGCCCTAGAAGGGAGCACTGAAGCTTTCTTT. This encodes CASSALEGSTEAFF.

The V and J genes are TRBV7-9 and TRBJ2-2; D ambiguous. V shed 7 bases and J shed 6 bases, with 12 bases lying between them. Germline V lookup: CDR1 SEHNR, CDR2 FQNEAQ (reference sequence). This CDR3 has 13 amino acids. The CDR3 spells CASTPDPPGELFF. CDR3 nucleotides: TGTGCCAGCACCCCTGACCCCCCCGGGGAGCTGTTTTTT.

The chain combines TRBV2 with TRBJ2-5; TRBD1 agrees at 12 bases. This CDR3 contains 16 residues. The V gene's germline CDR1 is SNHLY and CDR2 FYNNEI. The ends lost 7 bases at V and 3 bases at J; junction bases unmatched: 9. CDR3: CASTPPGTGGEETQYF. CDR3 coding DNA: TGTGCCAGCACACCCCCCGGGACAGGGGGCGAAGAGACCCAGTACTTC.

The rearrangement links TRBV7-9 to TRBJ2-1, with 10 bases that match TRBD1. Germline CDR1 is SEHNR and CDR2 is FQNEAQ (reference sequence). V shed 7 bases and J 0 bases; nucleotides not matched to a gene: 3. The CDR3 has 15 amino acids. CDR3 loop: CASKGQGSSYNEQFF. The CDR3 DNA is TGTGCCAGCAAGGGACAGGGGAGCTCCTACAATGAGCAGTTCTTC. The variable domain in full, with the rest retrieved from reference TRBV7-9 and TRBJ2-1, is DTGVSQNPRHKITKRGQNVTFRCDPISEHNRLYWYRQTLGQGPEFLTYFQNEAQLEKSRLLSDRFSAERPKGSFSTLEIQRTEQGDSAMYLCASKGQGSSYNEQFFGPGTRLTVL.

The rearrangement joins TRBV10-3 to TRBJ2-5; 8 bases are a match to TRBD1. This CDR3 has 14 residues. CDR1 and CDR2 from the germline V gene are ENHRY and SYGVKD. Losses at the gene ends were 6 bases for V and 5 bases for J; bases not matched to a gene: 8. The CDR3 nucleotides are TGTGCCATCAGGAGGACAGGGACGGCGGAGACCCAGTACTTC. Amino acid sequence: CAIRRTGTAETQYF.

This clone was picked up a small number of times. The chain has TRBV18 and TRBJ2-5, with D hard to call. This CDR3 has 13 amino acids. Trimming stripped 6 bases from V and 5 bases from J, with 13 bases between. Germline V gives CDR1 KGHSH, CDR2 LQKENI. As DNA, the CDR3 is TGTGCCAGCTCGTCCGCCGGGTGGGAGACCCAGTACTTC. Amino acids: CASSSAGWETQYF.

Concerning this clone: Other DNA sequences within the sample encode an identical CDR3. The chain recombines TRBV7-2 with TRBJ1-2; D is unresolved. Trimming left V 2 bases short and J 2 bases short, with 9 bases between. The CDR3 runs to 14 residues. Germline values: CDR1 SGHTA, CDR2 FQGNSA. CDR3 DNA sequence: TGTGCCAGCAGCTTATTAGGGTCAAACTATGGCTACACCTTC. This gives the protein CASSLLGSNYGYTF.

V usage is TRBV5-4 and J usage is TRBJ2-7, with 12 bases identical to TRBD2. From germline, CDR1 is SGHNT and CDR2 YYREEE (reference sequence). The length of the CDR3 is 15 residues. The J segment lost 3 bases and the V segment lost 2 bases, leaving 3 bases of the junction unmatched. CDR3 amino acids: CASSFGLAGNYEQYF. Written as DNA, the CDR3 is TGTGCCAGCAGCTTCGGACTAGCGGGGAACTACGAGCAGTACTTC.

This clone was counted a few times. The chain combines TRBV9 with TRBJ1-1, with unresolved D. This CDR3 region has 15 residues. The V gene lost 4 bases and the J gene lost 0 bases, with 13 bases spanning the gap. Germline V gene data show CDR1 as SGDLS and CDR2 as YYNGEE. As DNA, the CDR3 is TGTGCCAGCAGCCCCCGGACGGGCATGAACACTGAAGCTTTCTTT. Translation gives CASSPRTGMNTEAFF.

About this clone itself: Other DNA sequences in the sample encode the same CDR3. V gene TRBV18 combines with J gene TRBJ2-5; no firm D call. The length of the CDR3 is 12 residues. V lost 0 bases and J 4 bases, leaving 3 bases between the germline ends. Germline V gives CDR1 KGHSH, CDR2 LQKENI. The CDR3 here is CASSPPGETQYF. Here the CDR3 DNA reads TGTGCCAGCTCACCACCAGGAGAGACCCAGTACTTC.

This clone was seen more than once but under ten times. The chain is built from TRBV29-1 and TRBJ2-7; 8 nucleotides line up with TRBD2. This CDR3 is built from 15 residues. V dropped 1 base and J dropped 3; count of bases not matched to a gene: 8. CDR1 SQVTM and CDR2 ANQGSEA come from the germline V gene. CDR3 nucleotides: TGCAGCGTTGAAGGGTTAGCGGGACACTACTACGAGCAGTACTTC. Translating it yields CSVEGLAGHYYEQYF.

This rearrangement joins TRBV30 to TRBJ1-1; 8 bases map to TRBD1. CDR1 GTSNPN and CDR2 SVGIG come from the germline V gene (reference sequence). J was trimmed by 3 bases and V by 8 bases; bases with no gene match: 5. The CDR3 totals 12 residues. For the CDR3, the DNA is TGTGCCGAGACAGGGGAATACACTGAAGCTTTCTTT. It is translated as CAETGEYTEAFF. The whole variable domain, filled in from reference TRBV30 and TRBJ1-1, reads SQTIHQWPATLVQPVGSPLSLECTVEGTSNPNLYWYRQAAGRGLQLLFYSVGIGQISSEVPQNLSASRPQDRQFILSSKKLLLSDSGFYLCAETGEYTEAFFGQGTRLTVV.

This chain links TRBV29-1 with TRBJ2-5; D is perhaps TRBD1 (6 bases). Germline V gene lookup returns CDR1 SQVTM and CDR2 ANQGSEA. Trimming took 6 bases from V and 6 from J, leaving 14 bases between them. The CDR3 length is 12 residues. The chain's CDR3 is CSVVTGLQTQYF. For the CDR3, the DNA is TGCAGCGTCGTAACAGGGTTGCAGACCCAGTACTTC.

This clone has just a few counts. V and J are TRBV7-9 and TRBJ1-5, with 7 bases lining up with TRBD1. The CDR3 extends over 14 amino acids. V gave up 4 bases and J gave up 7 bases; unmatched junction bases: 7. Germline V gene sequence: CDR1 SEHNR, CDR2 FQNEAQ (reference sequence). The CDR3 sequence: CASSSTGEGQPQHF. In DNA form, the CDR3 reads TGTGCCAGCAGCTCCACAGGGGAAGGCCAGCCCCAGCATTTT. The full variable domain, in which reference TRBV7-9 and TRBJ1-5 provide the parts outside the CDR3, is DTGVSQNPRHKITKRGQNVTFRCDPISEHNRLYWYRQTLGQGPEFLTYFQNEAQLEKSRLLSDRFSAERPKGSFSTLEIQRTEQGDSAMYLCASSSTGEGQPQHFGDGTRLSIL.

The V gene is TRBV2, the J gene TRBJ2-7; the D gene is possibly TRBD2 (6 bases). V lost 6 bases and J 1 base, leaving 13 bases between the germline ends. The CDR3 has 14 amino acids. Germline CDR1 SNHLY, CDR2 FYNNEI. CDR3: CASRRRDVSYEQYF. DNA of the CDR3: TGTGCCAGCAGGAGGAGGGACGTTTCCTACGAGCAGTACTTC.

The V and J genes are TRBV30 and TRBJ2-1; D is ambiguous. V shed 1 base and J shed 2 bases, with 15 bases lying between them. Germline lookup yields CDR1 GTSNPN and CDR2 SVGIG (reference sequence). This CDR3 is 16 amino acids long. As DNA, the CDR3 is TGTGCCTGGAGTGCCCGGCTATCGAGCACCTACAATGAGCAGTTCTTC. Amino acids: CAWSARLSSTYNEQFF.

The chain is built from TRBV6-6 and TRBJ2-7; unclear D gene. Deletions cut 4 bases from V and 7 bases from J, with 11 bases between. CDR1 is MNHNY, CDR2 SVGAGI, per germline (reference sequence). This CDR3 region has 12 residues. CDR3 protein: CASSFPMGEQYF. CDR3 nucleotides: TGTGCCAGCAGTTTCCCGATGGGAGAGCAGTACTTC.

This clone has only a few counts. The chain combines TRBV25-1 with TRBJ2-7, with D uncertain. The V gene lost 0 bases and the J gene lost 2 bases, with 11 bases spanning the gap. The CDR3 sequence is 15 residues long. Germline lookup yields CDR1 MGHDK and CDR2 SYGVNS. CDR3 in DNA: TGTGCCAGCAGTGAATACACCCAAAACCCCTACGAGCAGTACTTC. Its protein is CASSEYTQNPYEQYF.

This clone was picked up a small number of times. The V call is TRBV29-1, the J call TRBJ2-1; TRBD1 might be the D (6 bases). V gave up 6 bases and J gave up 1 base, with 19 bases separating them. This CDR3 contains 16 residues. The germline CDR1 and CDR2 sequences are SQVTM and ANQGSEA. Written as DNA, the CDR3 is TGCAGCGTACTCGGTAGACAGGACAAATCCTACAATGAGCAGTTCTTC. Its protein product is CSVLGRQDKSYNEQFF.

This clone was detected only a few times. The rearrangement links TRBV27 to TRBJ2-6, with D possibly TRBD2 on 5 matching bases. The CDR3 totals 13 residues. CDR1 is MNHEY, CDR2 SMNVEV, per germline (reference sequence). V lost 8 bases to trimming and J lost 4 bases, with 9 bases between them. The chain's CDR3 is CASRTSGANVLTF. Written as DNA, the CDR3 is TGTGCCAGCCGGACTTCCGGGGCCAACGTCCTGACTTTC.

This clone turned up a few times. This CDR3 is CASSLTESSYEQYF. The CDR3 DNA reads as TGTGCCAGCAGCTTAACGGAGAGCTCCTACGAGCAGTACTTC. The V call is TRBV7-3, the J call TRBJ2-7; D is ambiguous. Germline assignment: CDR1 SGHTA and CDR2 FQGTGA. This CDR3 region has 14 residues. Trimming cost V 0 bases and J 0 bases, with 6 bases left between them.